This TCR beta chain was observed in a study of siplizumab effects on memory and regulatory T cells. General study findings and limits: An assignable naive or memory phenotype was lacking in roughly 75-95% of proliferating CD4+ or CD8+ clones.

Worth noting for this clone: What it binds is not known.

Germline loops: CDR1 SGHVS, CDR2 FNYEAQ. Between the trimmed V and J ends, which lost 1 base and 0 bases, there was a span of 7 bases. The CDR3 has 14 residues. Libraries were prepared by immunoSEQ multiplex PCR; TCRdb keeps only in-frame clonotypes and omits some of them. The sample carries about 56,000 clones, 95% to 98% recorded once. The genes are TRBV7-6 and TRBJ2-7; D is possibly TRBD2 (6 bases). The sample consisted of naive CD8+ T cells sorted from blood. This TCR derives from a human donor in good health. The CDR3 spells CASSLGDSSYEQYF. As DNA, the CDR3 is TGTGCCAGCAGCTTAGGGGACTCCTCCTACGAGCAGTACTTC.